The T cell receptor (beta chain) described here comes from a study of shared clonotypes between healthy human individuals. Study-wide points: The sharing of about 5% of naive CD4 clonotypes was seen across a few donors.

Profiling relied on immunoSEQ multiplex PCR, and the TCRdb table lists in-frame clones only, not all of them. The data contain 950,000 to 1,300,000 clones, about 75% of them seen just once; the ten biggest clones take up about 1.5%. CDR1 is LNHDA, CDR2 SQIVND, per germline (reference sequence). Trimming shortened V by 5 bases and J by 5 bases, and 15 bases separated the two germline ends. The CDR3 totals 14 residues. About this clone itself: Its antigen is not known.

CD4+ cells underwent separation, giving CD45RA+ naive and CD45RA-negative memory subsets. Sequencing used memory CD4+ T cells sorted from blood. Subset of the sample: CD45RA-negative fraction. The chain links TRBV19 to TRBJ2-5; TRBD1 might be the D (5 bases). The TCR sequence derives from a man younger than 30 in good health. The CDR3 DNA reads as TGTGCCAGTAGTTCTGGACGGGCAGGGGAGACCCAGTACTTC. Translation: CASSSGRAGETQYF.